A selection of T cell receptor beta chains follows, all from one sample in a study of shared clonotypes between healthy human individuals. This table comes from immunoSEQ multiplex PCR, and its TCRdb copy is limited to in-frame clones, with some not included. Counted here are over 950,000 clones, 70% to 80% occurring once; the ten biggest clones make up 0.85% to 1%. Sequencing was performed on memory CD4+ T cells from PBMCs. These receptors were taken from a man aged 18 to 30 in good health. Some clones in this sample may be carry-over from other donors' samples. The CDR3 runs from the conserved cysteine through the conserved F or W. The D gene is left open where the match is weak. Expanded clones get a size class; other rows say once, few or many, or leave the size out.

DNA | CDR3 | V | D | J | size
TGTGCCATCGGAAACCGGGACAGGGTTACTGAAGCTTTCTTT | CAIGNRDRVTEAFF | TRBV10-3 | TRBD1 | TRBJ1-1 | NA
TGTGCCAGCAGCTTAGGTGGTCATAGCAATCAGCCCCAGCATTTT | CASSLGGHSNQPQHF | TRBV7-2 | NA | TRBJ1-5 | NA
TGTGCCAGTCGGGATGACAGAGACAATCAGCCCCAGCATTTT | CASRDDRDNQPQHF | TRBV19 | NA | TRBJ1-5 | NA
TGCAGCGTTGCCCCCGGGACAGGGAGGGATACGCAGTATTTT | CSVAPGTGRDTQYF | TRBV29-1 | TRBD1 | TRBJ2-3 | NA
TGTGCCAGCAGTTTATTCAGCAACAGGCCCAGTAACTATGGCTACACCTTC | CASSLFSNRPSNYGYTF | TRBV27 | NA | TRBJ1-2 | NA
TGTGCCAGCAGCTTAAGGACATCCTCTAGCACAGATACGCAGTATTTT | CASSLRTSSSTDTQYF | TRBV11-3 | NA | TRBJ2-3 | NA
TGTGCCAGTAGTATCGGACAGGGGGCGGGACGGGGCAATCAGCCCCAGCATTTT | CASSIGQGAGRGNQPQHF | TRBV19 | TRBD1 | TRBJ1-5 | NA
TGTGCCAGCAGCCCTCGCGTACAGAACTATGGCTACACCTTC | CASSPRVQNYGYTF | TRBV27 | NA | TRBJ1-2 | NA
TGTGCCAGCAGCGTAGCTAGGGACAGGGCCTACAATGAGCAGTTCTTC | CASSVARDRAYNEQFF | TRBV9 | TRBD1 | TRBJ2-1 | once
TGTGCCAGCAGCTTAGCGCGGGGGTCTGGGGCCAACGTCCTGACTTTC | CASSLARGSGANVLTF | TRBV7-6 | TRBD2 | TRBJ2-6 | NA
TGTGCCAGCAGTGCCCAATGGAACACTGAAGCTTTCTTT | CASSAQWNTEAFF | TRBV6-1 | NA | TRBJ1-1 | NA
TGTGCCATCAGTGGGACTAGCGGGTCGAGACACAATGAGCAGTTCTTC | CAISGTSGSRHNEQFF | TRBV10-3 | TRBD2 | TRBJ2-1 | NA
TGTGCCTGGAGTGCTGAAAATCCAGGGGGCCGAAACACTGAAGCTTTCTTT | CAWSAENPGGRNTEAFF | TRBV30 | TRBD1 | TRBJ1-1 | NA
TGTGCCAGCAGCCGGGACCAGGGTGTCTGGCTCGTCGATGAGCAGTTCTTC | CASSRDQGVWLVDEQFF | TRBV4-2 | NA | TRBJ2-1 | NA
TGTGCCAGCAGCTCTGCCCGACAGGGGAACTACGAGCAGTACTTC | CASSSARQGNYEQYF | TRBV5-4 | TRBD1 | TRBJ2-7 | once
TGTGCCAGCAGCTCCGGGACAGGGGGCAGTAGCTGGGAGCTGTTTTTT | CASSSGTGGSSWELFF | TRBV27 | TRBD1 | TRBJ2-2 | NA
TGCGCCAGCAGCTTGGCCGAACTAGCGGGAGTGGATACGCAGTATTTT | CASSLAELAGVDTQYF | TRBV5-1 | TRBD2 | TRBJ2-3 | NA
TGTGCCAGCAGTTACGTCGGGGTTGGAGAGCAGTTCTTC | CASSYVGVGEQFF | TRBV6-6 | NA | TRBJ2-1 | NA
TGTGCCATCAGGAGGGGGCTGAACACTGAAGCTTTCTTT | CAIRRGLNTEAFF | TRBV10-3 | TRBD1 | TRBJ1-1 | NA
TGTGCCAGCAGTCCATACTACGAGCAGTACTTC | CASSPYYEQYF | TRBV6-6 | NA | TRBJ2-7 | NA
TGTGCCAGCAGCTTGGCGGTAGGACCCGGAGGTGGCTACACCTTC | CASSLAVGPGGGYTF | TRBV5-6 | NA | TRBJ1-2 | NA
TGTGCCAGCAGCGTGGACGGAAACTATGGCTACACCTTC | CASSVDGNYGYTF | TRBV2 | NA | TRBJ1-2 | NA
TGTGCCTGGAGTTCCGGGGGCTCGAGTCGGACTGAAGCTTTCTTT | CAWSSGGSSRTEAFF | TRBV30 | NA | TRBJ1-1 | NA
TGTGCCATCAGTGATAGGGGAGTGGGAACTGAAGCTTTCTTT | CAISDRGVGTEAFF | TRBV10-3 | NA | TRBJ1-1 | NA
TGTGCCAGCAGTGGGACAGGGGGCGGTGGCGATCAGCCCCAGCATTTT | CASSGTGGGGDQPQHF | TRBV6-6 | TRBD1 | TRBJ1-5 | once
TGTGCCAGTAGTACCGGTGGCTCTCGCACAGATACGCAGTATTTT | CASSTGGSRTDTQYF | TRBV19 | NA | TRBJ2-3 | NA
TGTGCCAGCAGTGAAGAGACATTGGGATCCCGCAATGAGCAGTTCTTC | CASSEETLGSRNEQFF | TRBV2 | NA | TRBJ2-1 | NA
TGTGCCAGCTCACAACAGGGCACTGAAGCTTTCTTT | CASSQQGTEAFF | TRBV18 | NA | TRBJ1-1 | NA
TGTGCCAGCAGCGAGAGCGCCCCCAGGGGGGGGGTCCAAGAGACCCAGTACTTC | CASSESAPRGGVQETQYF | TRBV9 | NA | TRBJ2-5 | NA
TGTGCCAGCAGTTACGGTTTCAGGGATACCCATGGCTACACCTTC | CASSYGFRDTHGYTF | TRBV6-5 | NA | TRBJ1-2 | NA
TGCAGCGTTGGTACCCTCCTTAGTGGGACAGGGAAGGGCGAGCAGTACTTC | CSVGTLLSGTGKGEQYF | TRBV29-1 | TRBD1 | TRBJ2-7 | NA
TGTGCCAGCTCACCTGCGGGACAGGGCTACGAGCAGTACTTC | CASSPAGQGYEQYF | TRBV18 | TRBD1 | TRBJ2-7 | NA
TGTGCCAGCAGTCTACCGGACAGGGTGTTAGACTCCTATGGCTACACCTTC | CASSLPDRVLDSYGYTF | TRBV28 | TRBD1 | TRBJ1-2 | NA
TGTGCCAGCAAAAGTACAGGAGAGGGGGCTGAAAAACTGTTTTTT | CASKSTGEGAEKLFF | TRBV6-6 | TRBD1 | TRBJ1-4 | NA
TGTGCCAGCCGAAAAGGGGCTAGCGGGAGTAGGCCCTCCTACGAGCAGTACTTC | CASRKGASGSRPSYEQYF | TRBV7-1 | TRBD2 | TRBJ2-7 | NA
TGTGCCAGCAGTTCCCACAGTCCTAACTATGGCTACACCTTC | CASSSHSPNYGYTF | TRBV28 | NA | TRBJ1-2 | few
TGTGCCACCAACCAGGCACCAGCACTCTACGAGCAGTACTTC | CATNQAPALYEQYF | TRBV11-2 | NA | TRBJ2-7 | NA
TGTGCCAGCAGAGAGTCAGAAGCCTACAATGAGCAGTTCTTC | CASRESEAYNEQFF | TRBV2 | NA | TRBJ2-1 | few
TGTGCCAGCACCTCTAGCGGGAGGGACAATGAGCAGTTCTTC | CASTSSGRDNEQFF | TRBV27 | TRBD2 | TRBJ2-1 | once
TGTGCCAGCAGTTGGCTAGCGGGACTCACAGATACGCAGTATTTT | CASSWLAGLTDTQYF | TRBV27 | TRBD2 | TRBJ2-3 | NA
TGTGCCAGCAGCCGAGAGCGGGAGGGCCGTGAGGAGACCCAGTACTTC | CASSREREGREETQYF | TRBV4-2 | TRBD2 | TRBJ2-5 | NA
TGTGCCAGCAGTCCTGACATCGCCGGAGCCCTCGCGCAGTATTTT | CASSPDIAGALAQYF | TRBV27 | NA | TRBJ2-3 | NA
TGTGCCAGCAGTCGGAACTCCCCTAGCACAGATACGCAGTATTTT | CASSRNSPSTDTQYF | TRBV7-3 | NA | TRBJ2-3 | NA
TGTGCCAGCAGCCCTAATTTGGGGAGGCCAACCTACAATGAGCAGTTCTTC | CASSPNLGRPTYNEQFF | TRBV5-8 | NA | TRBJ2-1 | NA
TGTGCCAGCAGTACGACCACCCAAATGAGCCAGGGGGGTAATGAAAAACTGTTTTTT | CASSTTTQMSQGGNEKLFF | TRBV28 | TRBD1 | TRBJ1-4 | NA
TGTGCCAGCAGCAAAGGCGGGACTAGCGGGGAGCAGTACTTC | CASSKGGTSGEQYF | TRBV28 | TRBD2 | TRBJ2-7 | NA
TGTGCCAGCAGCCTATGGCCGAGACAGGGAACGGGTGGCTACACCTTC | CASSLWPRQGTGGYTF | TRBV7-9 | TRBD1 | TRBJ1-2 | few
TGCGCCAGCAGCTTGGCCCAGTCCGAGCAGTACTTC | CASSLAQSEQYF | TRBV5-1 | NA | TRBJ2-7 | NA
TGTGCCAGCAGGGGTAACTATGGCTACACCTTC | CASRGNYGYTF | TRBV6-1 | NA | TRBJ1-2 | once
TGCGCCAGCAGCTTCCAGAGTGGGAACACTGAAGCTTTCTTT | CASSFQSGNTEAFF | TRBV5-1 | NA | TRBJ1-1 | NA
TGTGCCAGTAGTATACAGGACGCAGATACGCAGTATTTT | CASSIQDADTQYF | TRBV19 | NA | TRBJ2-3 | few
TGTGCCAGCAGCCCCCGGGCTAGCTGGCGCTCCTACAATGAGCAGTTCTTC | CASSPRASWRSYNEQFF | TRBV11-1 | NA | TRBJ2-1 | NA
TGTGCCAGCAGTGCATCCCAGGGGTACGAAAAACTGTTTTTT | CASSASQGYEKLFF | TRBV6-1 | NA | TRBJ1-4 | NA
TGTGCCATCGGATTGACAGGGGTCAGCTCTGGAAACACCATATATTTT | CAIGLTGVSSGNTIYF | TRBV10-3 | TRBD1 | TRBJ1-3 | once
TGTGCCAGCAGTTTAAATCATCGCGATACGCAGTATTTT | CASSLNHRDTQYF | TRBV28 | NA | TRBJ2-3 | NA
TGCGCCAGCAGCTTGTTTGGGGAAATGAACACTGAAGCTTTCTTT | CASSLFGEMNTEAFF | TRBV5-1 | NA | TRBJ1-1 | NA
TGTGCCAGCTCATCCTCGACAGGGAGGACCTACGAGCAGTACTTC | CASSSSTGRTYEQYF | TRBV18 | NA | TRBJ2-7 | NA
TGCAGCGTGCCGAAATCCGGGACGGCGAACACTGAAGCTTTCTTT | CSVPKSGTANTEAFF | TRBV29-1 | NA | TRBJ1-1 | few
TGTGCCAGCAGTTTATTTGGATTAGGGGAGTACAATGAGCAGTTCTTC | CASSLFGLGEYNEQFF | TRBV28 | NA | TRBJ2-1 | NA